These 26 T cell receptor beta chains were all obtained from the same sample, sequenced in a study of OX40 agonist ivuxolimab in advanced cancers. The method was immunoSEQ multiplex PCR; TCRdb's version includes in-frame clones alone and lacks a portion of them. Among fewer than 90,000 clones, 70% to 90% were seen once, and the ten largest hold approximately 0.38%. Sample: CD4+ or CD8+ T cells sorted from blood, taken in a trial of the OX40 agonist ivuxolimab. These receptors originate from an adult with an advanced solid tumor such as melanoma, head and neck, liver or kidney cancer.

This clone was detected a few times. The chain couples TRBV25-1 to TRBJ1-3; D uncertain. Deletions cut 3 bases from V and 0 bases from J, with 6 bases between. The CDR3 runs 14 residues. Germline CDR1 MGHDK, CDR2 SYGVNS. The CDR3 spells CASSDESSGNTIYF. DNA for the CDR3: TGTGCCAGCAGTGATGAGAGCTCTGGAAACACCATATATTTT.

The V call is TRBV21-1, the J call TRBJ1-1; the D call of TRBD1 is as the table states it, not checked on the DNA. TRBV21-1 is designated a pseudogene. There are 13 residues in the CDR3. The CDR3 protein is CASSTRGPAEAFF. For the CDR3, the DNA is TGTGCCAGCAGCACGAGGGGGCCAGCTGAAGCTTTCTTT.

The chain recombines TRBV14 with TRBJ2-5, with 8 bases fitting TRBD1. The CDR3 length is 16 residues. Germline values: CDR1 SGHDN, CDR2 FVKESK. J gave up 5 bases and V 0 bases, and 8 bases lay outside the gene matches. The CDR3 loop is CASSQDDRGAYETQYF. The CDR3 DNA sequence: TGTGCCAGCAGCCAAGACGACAGGGGTGCGTATGAGACCCAGTACTTC.

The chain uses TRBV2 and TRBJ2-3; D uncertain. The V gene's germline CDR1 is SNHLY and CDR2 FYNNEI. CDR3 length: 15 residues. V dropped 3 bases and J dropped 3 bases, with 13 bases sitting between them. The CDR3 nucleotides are TGTGCCAGCAGTGAGTCCGTATTAGTAACAGATACGCAGTATTTT. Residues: CASSESVLVTDTQYF. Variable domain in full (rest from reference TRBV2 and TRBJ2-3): EPEVTQTPSHQVTQMGQEVILRCVPISNHLYFYWYRQILGQKVEFLVSFYNNEISEKSEIFDDQFSVERPDGSNFTLKIRSTKLEDSAMYFCASSESVLVTDTQYFGPGTRLTVL.

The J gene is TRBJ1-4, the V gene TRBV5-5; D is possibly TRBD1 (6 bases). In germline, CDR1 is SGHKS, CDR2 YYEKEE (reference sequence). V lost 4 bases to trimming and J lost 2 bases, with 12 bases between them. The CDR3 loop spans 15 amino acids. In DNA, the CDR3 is TGTGCCAGCAGCCAGGACAGTTTCACTAATGAAAAACTGTTTTTT. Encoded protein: CASSQDSFTNEKLFF.

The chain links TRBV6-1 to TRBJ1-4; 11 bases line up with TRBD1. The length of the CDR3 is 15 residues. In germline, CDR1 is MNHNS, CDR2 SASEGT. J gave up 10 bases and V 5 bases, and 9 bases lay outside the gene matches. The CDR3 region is CASSHRTGGAGKLFF. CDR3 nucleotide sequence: TGTGCCAGCAGTCACCGGACAGGGGGCGCGGGAAAACTGTTTTTT.

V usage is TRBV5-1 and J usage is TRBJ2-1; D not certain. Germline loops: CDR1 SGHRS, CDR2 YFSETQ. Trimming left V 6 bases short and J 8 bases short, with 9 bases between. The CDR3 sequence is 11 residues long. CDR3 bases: TGCGCCAGCACCTATTTGGATGAGCAGTTCTTC. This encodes CASTYLDEQFF.

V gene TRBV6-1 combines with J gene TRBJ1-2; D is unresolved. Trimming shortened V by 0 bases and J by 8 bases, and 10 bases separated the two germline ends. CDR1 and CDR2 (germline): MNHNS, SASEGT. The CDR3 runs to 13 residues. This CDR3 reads CASSEAGEGGYTF. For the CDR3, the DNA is TGTGCCAGCAGTGAAGCGGGCGAGGGAGGCTACACCTTC.

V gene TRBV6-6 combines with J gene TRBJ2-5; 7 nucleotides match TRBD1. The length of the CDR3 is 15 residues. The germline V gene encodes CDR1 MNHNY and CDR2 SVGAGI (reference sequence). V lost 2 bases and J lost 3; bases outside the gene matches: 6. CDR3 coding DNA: TGTGCCAGCAGTTACGGGATAGGACAGGAAGAGACCCAGTACTTC. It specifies CASSYGIGQEETQYF.

Here the CDR3 reads CASSLSILNTEAFF. DNA for the CDR3: TGCGCCAGCAGCTTGAGTATCTTGAACACTGAAGCTTTCTTT. The chain carries TRBV5-1 and TRBJ1-1; unclear D gene. The CDR3 totals 14 residues. V was trimmed by 1 base and J by 0 bases, leaving 7 bases between them. Germline assignment: CDR1 SGHRS and CDR2 YFSETQ.

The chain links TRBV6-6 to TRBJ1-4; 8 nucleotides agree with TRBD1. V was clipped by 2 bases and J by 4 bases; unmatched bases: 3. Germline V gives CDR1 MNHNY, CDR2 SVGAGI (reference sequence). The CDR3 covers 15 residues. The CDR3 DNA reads TGTGCCAGCAGTTACGGACAGGGAAGTAATGAAAAACTGTTTTTT. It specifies CASSYGQGSNEKLFF.

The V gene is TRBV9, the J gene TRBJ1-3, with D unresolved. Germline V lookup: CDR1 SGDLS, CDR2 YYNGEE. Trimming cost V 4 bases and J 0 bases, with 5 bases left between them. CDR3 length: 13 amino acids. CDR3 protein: CASSPTSGNTIYF. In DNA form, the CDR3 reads TGTGCCAGCAGCCCGACCTCTGGAAACACCATATATTTT.

For the CDR3, the DNA is TGCGCCAGCAGCTCCGGGGAGACCCAGTACTTC. Translating it yields CASSSGETQYF. The chain is built from TRBV5-1 and TRBJ2-5; D not resolved. V lost 3 bases, J lost 5 bases, and 5 bases lay in between. The CDR3 is 11 amino acids. Germline assignment: CDR1 SGHRS and CDR2 YFSETQ.

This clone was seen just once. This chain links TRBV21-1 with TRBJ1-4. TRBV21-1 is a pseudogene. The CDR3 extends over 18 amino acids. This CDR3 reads CASSKKARGEGPNEKLFF. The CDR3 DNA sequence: TGTGCCAGCAGCAAAAAGGCGAGGGGTGAGGGCCCTAATGAAAAACTGTTTTTT.

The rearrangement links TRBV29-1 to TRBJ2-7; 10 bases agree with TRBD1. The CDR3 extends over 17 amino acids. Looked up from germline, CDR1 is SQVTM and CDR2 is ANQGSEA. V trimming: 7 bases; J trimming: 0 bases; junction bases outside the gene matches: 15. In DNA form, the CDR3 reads TGCAGCGCCCCGGGACAGGGGAATTCTTGGGGCTCCTACGAGCAGTACTTC. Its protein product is CSAPGQGNSWGSYEQYF.

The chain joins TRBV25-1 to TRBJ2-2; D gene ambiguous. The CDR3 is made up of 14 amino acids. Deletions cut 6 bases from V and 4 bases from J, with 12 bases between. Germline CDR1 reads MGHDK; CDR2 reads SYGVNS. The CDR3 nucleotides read TGTGCCAGCAGGAACAGAGACTTCACCGGGGAGCTGTTTTTT. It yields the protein CASRNRDFTGELFF.

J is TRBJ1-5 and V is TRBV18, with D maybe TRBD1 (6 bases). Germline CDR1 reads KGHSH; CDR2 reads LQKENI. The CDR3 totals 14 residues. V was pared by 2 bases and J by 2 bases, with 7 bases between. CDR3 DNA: TGTGCCAGCTCACCAGGGGGCGGCAATCAGCCCCAGCATTTT. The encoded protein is CASSPGGGNQPQHF.

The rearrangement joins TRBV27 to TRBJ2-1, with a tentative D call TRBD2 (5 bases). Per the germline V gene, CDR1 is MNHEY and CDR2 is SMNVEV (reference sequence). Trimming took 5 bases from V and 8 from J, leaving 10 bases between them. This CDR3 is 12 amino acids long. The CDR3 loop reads CASSPRGYEQFF. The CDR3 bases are TGTGCCAGCAGTCCAAGAGGGTATGAGCAGTTCTTC.

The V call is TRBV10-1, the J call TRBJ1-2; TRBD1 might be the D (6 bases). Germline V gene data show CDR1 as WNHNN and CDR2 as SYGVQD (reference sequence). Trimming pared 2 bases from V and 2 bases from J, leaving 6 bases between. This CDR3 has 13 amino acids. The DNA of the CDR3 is TGCGCCAGCAGTGAGCAGGGGAACTATGGCTACACCTTC. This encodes CASSEQGNYGYTF.

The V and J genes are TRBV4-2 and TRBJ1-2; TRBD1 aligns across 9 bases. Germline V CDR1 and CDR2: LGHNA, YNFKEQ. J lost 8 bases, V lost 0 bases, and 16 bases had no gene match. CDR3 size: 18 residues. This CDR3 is CASSQDGIRDRVTGGYTF. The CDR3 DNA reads TGTGCCAGCAGCCAAGATGGGATCCGGGACAGGGTAACGGGCGGCTACACCTTC.

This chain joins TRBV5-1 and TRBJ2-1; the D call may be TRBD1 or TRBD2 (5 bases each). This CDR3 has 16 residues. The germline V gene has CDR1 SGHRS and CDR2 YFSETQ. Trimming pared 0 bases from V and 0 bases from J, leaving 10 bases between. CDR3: CASSLDGGSSYNEQFF. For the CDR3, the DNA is TGCGCCAGCAGCTTGGATGGGGGAAGCTCCTACAATGAGCAGTTCTTC.

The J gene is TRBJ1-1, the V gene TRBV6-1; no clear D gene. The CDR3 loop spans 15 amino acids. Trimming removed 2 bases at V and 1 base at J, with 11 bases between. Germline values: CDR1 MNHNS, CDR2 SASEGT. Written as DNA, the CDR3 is TGTGCCAGCAGTGAAAGGTCGGGGAAGAACACTGAAGCTTTCTTT. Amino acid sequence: CASSERSGKNTEAFF.

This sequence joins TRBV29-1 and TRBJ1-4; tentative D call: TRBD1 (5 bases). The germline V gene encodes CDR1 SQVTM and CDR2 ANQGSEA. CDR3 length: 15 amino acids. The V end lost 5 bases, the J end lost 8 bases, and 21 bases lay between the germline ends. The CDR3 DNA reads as TGCAGCGTTCATTACCGGGACGGTTTGGGGGAAAAACTGTTTTTT. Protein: CSVHYRDGLGEKLFF.

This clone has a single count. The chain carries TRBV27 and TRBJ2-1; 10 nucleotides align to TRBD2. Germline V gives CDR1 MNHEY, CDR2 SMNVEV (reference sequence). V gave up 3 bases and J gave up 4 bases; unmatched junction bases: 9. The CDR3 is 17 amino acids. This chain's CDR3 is CASSFRASGSRYNEQFF. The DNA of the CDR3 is TGTGCCAGCAGTTTTCGGGCTAGCGGGAGCAGATACAATGAGCAGTTCTTC.

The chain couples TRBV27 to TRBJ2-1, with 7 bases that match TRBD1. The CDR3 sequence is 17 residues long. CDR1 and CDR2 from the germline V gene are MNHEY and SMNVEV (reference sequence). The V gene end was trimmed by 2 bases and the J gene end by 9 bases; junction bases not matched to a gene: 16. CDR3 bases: TGTGCCAGCAGTTTAGAGACAGGGTCCTCGGCAAATTTTGAGCAGTTCTTC. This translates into CASSLETGSSANFEQFF.

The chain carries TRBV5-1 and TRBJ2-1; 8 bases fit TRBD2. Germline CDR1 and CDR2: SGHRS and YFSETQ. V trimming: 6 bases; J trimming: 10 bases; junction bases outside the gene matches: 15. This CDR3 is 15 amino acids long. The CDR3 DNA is TGCGCCAGCAACGACGGGGGACTAGTCGCTCCCGAGCAGTTCTTC. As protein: CASNDGGLVAPEQFF.